This is a list of T cell receptor beta chains from one sample in a study of blood T cell repertoires in COVID-19. Profiled with immunoSEQ multiplex PCR; TCRdb holds only in-frame clones, not every one. This sample has about 75,000 clones; roughly 90% occur once, and the top ten carry less than 9%. Sequencing input: peripheral blood. These receptors all stem from a human donor in a cohort sampled during active COVID-19. Both conserved end residues are part of each CDR3. D genes are given only for firm matches. Rows give clone size only sometimes, using once, few, many, or a class for an expanded clone.

D: .
V: TRBV5-6
J: TRBJ2-5
size: .
DNA: TGTGCCAGCAGCTCCGGGACACTCCAAGAGACCCAGTACTTC
CDR3: CASSSGTLQETQYF

D: TRBD2
V: TRBV6-6
J: TRBJ2-7
size: .
DNA: TGTGCCAGCAGACTAGCGAGAGATTCCTACGAGCAGTACTTC
CDR3: CASRLARDSYEQYF

D: .
V: TRBV30
J: TRBJ1-1
size: .
DNA: TGTGCCTGGAGTGTATCTGTGAACACTGAAGCTTTCTTT
CDR3: CAWSVSVNTEAFF

D: TRBD2
V: TRBV4-2
J: TRBJ2-5
size: .
DNA: TGTGCCAGCAGCCAAAGACGGGGGGTCCAAGAGACCCAGTACTTC
CDR3: CASSQRRGVQETQYF

D: .
V: TRBV6-5
J: TRBJ2-5
size: .
DNA: TGTGCCAGCAGTTACTTACACAGGGAAGGGGAGACCCAGTACTTC
CDR3: CASSYLHREGETQYF

D: .
V: TRBV19
J: TRBJ1-5
size: .
DNA: TGTGCCAGTAGTATTATGCGGGGACAGCCCCAGCATTTT
CDR3: CASSIMRGQPQHF

D: .
V: TRBV11-3
J: TRBJ2-2
size: .
DNA: TGTGCCAGCAGCTTAGATCACGGCACCGGGGAGCTGTTTTTT
CDR3: CASSLDHGTGELFF

D: TRBD1
V: TRBV28
J: TRBJ2-7
size: .
DNA: TGTGCCAGCAGTTTTCGTATTAACAGGGGGGTCGAGCAGTACTTC
CDR3: CASSFRINRGVEQYF

D: TRBD1
V: TRBV7-9
J: TRBJ1-1
size: once
DNA: TGTGCCAGCAGCCCGGGACAGGGGGGCATGGTGGGGAACACTGAAGCTTTCTTT
CDR3: CASSPGQGGMVGNTEAFF

D: TRBD1
V: TRBV11-3
J: TRBJ2-5
size: .
DNA: TGTGCCAGCAGCCAGGGGGACGTTGCTCAAGAGACCCAGTACTTC
CDR3: CASSQGDVAQETQYF

D: .
V: TRBV19
J: TRBJ1-2
size: .
DNA: TGTGCCAGTAGTATGAAGAGGGAGAAGAGTGGCTACACCTTC
CDR3: CASSMKREKSGYTF

D: .
V: TRBV21-1
J: TRBJ1-5
size: .
DNA: TGTGCCAGCAGCAAAGGTTCGTCAGGGAATCAGCCCCAGCATTTT
CDR3: CASSKGSSGNQPQHF

D: TRBD1
V: TRBV27
J: TRBJ1-1
size: once
DNA: TGTGCCAGCAGGCCGACAGGGAGGACTGAAGCTTTCTTT
CDR3: CASRPTGRTEAFF

D: .
V: TRBV6-5
J: TRBJ1-3
size: .
DNA: TGTGCCAGCAGCGAGGGCGTAGTCTCTGGAAACACCATATATTTT
CDR3: CASSEGVVSGNTIYF

D: .
V: TRBV7-9
J: TRBJ2-1
size: .
DNA: TGTGCCAGCAGCTTAGACCCGGTCCAAAATGAGCAGTTCTTC
CDR3: CASSLDPVQNEQFF

D: TRBD2
V: TRBV10-3
J: TRBJ2-1
size: once
DNA: TGTGCCATCAGCGGGACTAGCGGGGGGGCCATCAATGAGCAGTTCTTC
CDR3: CAISGTSGGAINEQFF

D: .
V: TRBV7-2
J: TRBJ1-5
size: .
DNA: TGTGCCAGCAGCGTGGGAGGGGCAGGGAATCAGCCCCAGCATTTT
CDR3: CASSVGGAGNQPQHF

D: .
V: TRBV6-5
J: TRBJ2-2
size: once
DNA: TGTGCCAGCAACAGAGCCGGGGAGCTGTTTTTT
CDR3: CASNRAGELFF

D: .
V: TRBV5-6
J: TRBJ1-1
size: .
DNA: TGTGCCAGCAGCTTGCAGGTCACAGGTGAAGCTTTCTTT
CDR3: CASSLQVTGEAFF

D: .
V: TRBV2
J: TRBJ2-5
size: .
DNA: TGTGCCAGCAGGGGAGGGGGGACATACCAAGAGACCCAGTACTTC
CDR3: CASRGGGTYQETQYF

D: .
V: TRBV18
J: TRBJ2-1
size: .
DNA: TGTGCCAGCTCACCATTGGAGAGGCCCTCATCGGGGGAGCAGTTCTTC
CDR3: CASSPLERPSSGEQFF

D: TRBD2
V: TRBV7-2
J: TRBJ2-7
size: .
DNA: TGTGCCAGCAGCATGACTAGCGGGGGGACCTACGAGCAGTACTTC
CDR3: CASSMTSGGTYEQYF

D: TRBD1
V: TRBV2
J: TRBJ2-7
size: .
DNA: TGTGCCAGCAGTGAGGGGACAGGGGTTTACGAGCAGTACTTC
CDR3: CASSEGTGVYEQYF

D: .
V: TRBV7-7
J: TRBJ2-1
size: .
DNA: TGTGCCAGCAGCCCCTCTGGGCCTTCCTACAATGAGCAGTTCTTC
CDR3: CASSPSGPSYNEQFF

D: .
V: TRBV19
J: TRBJ2-3
size: .
DNA: TGTGCCAGTGCGACGGGGTCCACAGATACGCAGTATTTT
CDR3: CASATGSTDTQYF

D: .
V: TRBV19
J: TRBJ1-6
size: .
DNA: TGTGCCAGTAGTATTGACCGGAGCTCCTATAATTCACCCCTCCACTTT
CDR3: CASSIDRSSYNSPLHF

D: TRBD2
V: TRBV7-2
J: TRBJ2-2
size: .
DNA: TGTGCCAGCAGCTCCCTCGAGCGGGGGGTTTTCGGGGAGCTGTTTTTT
CDR3: CASSSLERGVFGELFF

D: TRBD1
V: TRBV19
J: TRBJ2-7
size: .
DNA: TGTGCCAGTAGTGTCACCGGGACAGGGAACTACGAGCAGTACTTC
CDR3: CASSVTGTGNYEQYF

D: .
V: TRBV29-1
J: TRBJ1-1
size: .
DNA: TGCAGCGTAATGACAGTGAACACTGAAGCTTTCTTT
CDR3: CSVMTVNTEAFF

D: .
V: TRBV18
J: TRBJ2-3
size: .
DNA: TGTGCCAGCTCAACCAATAGGGGAGATACGCAGTATTTT
CDR3: CASSTNRGDTQYF

D: TRBD2
V: TRBV11-2
J: TRBJ2-3
size: .
DNA: TGTGCCAGCAGCCCCACTAGCGGGGGATTCGATACGCAGTATTTT
CDR3: CASSPTSGGFDTQYF

D: TRBD1
V: TRBV19
J: TRBJ1-5
size: .
DNA: TGTGCCAGTACTAGAGGGACAGCCGGGATGAATCAGCCCCAGCATTTT
CDR3: CASTRGTAGMNQPQHF

D: TRBD1
V: TRBV11-2
J: TRBJ1-2
size: .
DNA: TGTGCCAGCAGCTTAGCAGGACAGGGCGGCTATGGCTACACCTTC
CDR3: CASSLAGQGGYGYTF

D: TRBD2
V: TRBV28
J: TRBJ2-7
size: few
DNA: TGTGCCAGCAGTTTATGGGAGCTAGCGGGGGGGCCGGGCGAGCAGTACTTC
CDR3: CASSLWELAGGPGEQYF

D: TRBD1
V: TRBV6-2/TRBV6-3
J: TRBJ1-1
size: .
DNA: TGTGCCAGCAGCCCAGATATAAGACAGGGAATGAACACTGAAGCTTTCTTT
CDR3: CASSPDIRQGMNTEAFF

D: TRBD2
V: TRBV19
J: TRBJ2-5
size: .
DNA: TGTGCCAGTAGTCCCGGGGGGGCAGAGACCCAGTACTTC
CDR3: CASSPGGAETQYF

D: TRBD2
V: TRBV25-1
J: TRBJ2-4
size: .
DNA: TGTGCCAGCAGTCGAAGCGGGGGCCAAAACATTCAGTACTTC
CDR3: CASSRSGGQNIQYF

D: TRBD1
V: TRBV5-5
J: TRBJ1-1
size: once
DNA: TGTGCCAGCAGCCCGCTCCCTTTGACAGGGGGGACTGAAGCTTTCTTT
CDR3: CASSPLPLTGGTEAFF

D: TRBD1
V: TRBV7-9
J: TRBJ2-1
size: .
DNA: TGTGCCAGCAGCCGCTTGGATACAGGGGGAAACAATGAGCAGTTCTTC
CDR3: CASSRLDTGGNNEQFF

D: .
V: TRBV3-1/TRBV3-2
J: TRBJ2-4
size: .
DNA: TGTGCCAGCAGCCAAGTAGCTGGAGGGGGCCGGAACATTCAGTACTTC
CDR3: CASSQVAGGGRNIQYF

D: .
V: TRBV7-8
J: TRBJ1-2
size: few
DNA: TGTGCCAGCAGCTTAGACAGCATTAACTATGGCTACACCTTC
CDR3: CASSLDSINYGYTF

D: .
V: TRBV6-4
J: TRBJ2-1
size: .
DNA: TGTGCGGCAAGCGCAGTACGATTGCAGTTCTTC
CDR3: CAASAVRLQFF

D: .
V: TRBV14
J: TRBJ1-1
size: .
DNA: TGTGCCAGCAGCCAACTGACTGAAGCTTTCTTT
CDR3: CASSQLTEAFF

D: .
V: TRBV18
J: TRBJ2-7
size: .
DNA: TGTGCCAGCTCACCACTCGACGGAGGTCGAGGAGGCGAGCAGTACTTC
CDR3: CASSPLDGGRGGEQYF

D: TRBD1
V: TRBV6-5
J: TRBJ2-2
size: .
DNA: TGTGCCAGCAGGAGGGGACAGGGGTACGGGGAGCTGTTTTTT
CDR3: CASRRGQGYGELFF

D: TRBD1
V: TRBV23-1
J: TRBJ1-3
size: .
DNA: TGCGCCAGCAGTCCGGGACAGGCCATCCATGGCTCTGGAAACACCATATATTTT
CDR3: CASSPGQAIHGSGNTIYF

D: TRBD2
V: TRBV12-5
J: TRBJ2-5
size: once
DNA: TGTGCTAGTGGTTTGGGGGGGGGAGAGACCCAGTACTTC
CDR3: CASGLGGGETQYF

D: .
V: TRBV28
J: TRBJ1-2
size: .
DNA: TGTGCCAGCAGTCTTCGGGGAAATGGCTACACCTTC
CDR3: CASSLRGNGYTF

D: .
V: TRBV18
J: TRBJ1-2
size: .
DNA: TGTGCCAGCTCACCAATGACACGGGGATCCTATGGCTACACCTTC
CDR3: CASSPMTRGSYGYTF

D: .
V: TRBV6-6
J: TRBJ2-5
size: .
DNA: TGTGCCAGCAGTTCCCCGTGGACTATTCGGGAGACCCAGTACTTC
CDR3: CASSSPWTIRETQYF

D: .
V: TRBV11-2
J: TRBJ2-7
size: .
DNA: TGTGCCAGCAGCTCGCAAGGACTTTTGAGGGACGAGCAGTACTTC
CDR3: CASSSQGLLRDEQYF

D: TRBD1
V: TRBV18
J: TRBJ2-5
size: .
DNA: TGTGCCAGCTCACCACTTCAATGGACAGGGAACAAGAGGGAGACCCAGTACTTC
CDR3: CASSPLQWTGNKRETQYF

D: TRBD1
V: TRBV7-8
J: TRBJ1-3
size: .
DNA: TGTGCCAGCAGCCCGGACCCGACAGGGGCAGGAAACACCATATATTTT
CDR3: CASSPDPTGAGNTIYF